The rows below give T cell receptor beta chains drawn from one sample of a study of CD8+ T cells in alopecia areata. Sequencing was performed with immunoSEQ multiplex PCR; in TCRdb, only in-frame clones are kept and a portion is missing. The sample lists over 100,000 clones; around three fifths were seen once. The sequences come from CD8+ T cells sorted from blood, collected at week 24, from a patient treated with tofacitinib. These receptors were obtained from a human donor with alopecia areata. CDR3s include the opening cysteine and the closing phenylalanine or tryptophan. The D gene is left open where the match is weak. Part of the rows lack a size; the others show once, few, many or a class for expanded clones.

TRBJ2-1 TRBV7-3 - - TGTGCCAGCAGCTTAATGGGGCGGGGAACCTACAATGAGCAGTTCTTC CASSLMGRGTYNEQFF
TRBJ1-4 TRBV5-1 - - TGCGCCAGCAGCTTGGAAGGGGCCGGTGAAAAACTGTTTTTT CASSLEGAGEKLFF
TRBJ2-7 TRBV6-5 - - TGTGCCAGCAGTTATGCGGGGACCCTCGGCGAGCAGTACTTC CASSYAGTLGEQYF
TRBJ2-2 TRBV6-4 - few TGTGCCAGCAGCATCGTCCGGGGGGCGGACACCGGGGAGCTGTTTTTT CASSIVRGADTGELFF
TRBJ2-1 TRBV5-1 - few TGCGCCAGCAGCTTGGCCGGGACGGGGAGAAATGAGCAGTTCTTC CASSLAGTGRNEQFF
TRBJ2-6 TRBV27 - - TGTGCCAGCAGTTTAATTCTAGGTTTTGGGGCCAACGTCCTGACTTTC CASSLILGFGANVLTF
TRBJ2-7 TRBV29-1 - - TGCAGCGTTGAACGAGTGCTGGGGGCCGCCTACGAGCAGTACTTC CSVERVLGAAYEQYF
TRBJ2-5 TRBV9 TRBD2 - TGTGCCAGCAGCGTAAGCGGGGGCCAAGAGACCCAGTACTTC CASSVSGGQETQYF
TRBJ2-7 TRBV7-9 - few TGTGCCAGCAGCTTTACGGGGGCATCTCACGAGCAGTACTTC CASSFTGASHEQYF
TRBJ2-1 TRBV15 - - TGTGCCACCAGCAGAGTGGTGGAGGGGGGCGGAGAGCAGTTCTTC CATSRVVEGGGEQFF
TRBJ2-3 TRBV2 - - TGTGCCAGCATGGCTAGCACAGATACGCAGTATTTT CASMASTDTQYF
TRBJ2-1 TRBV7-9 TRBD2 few TGTGCCAGCAGCTTAGCAGGACTAGCGGGCAATGAGCAGTTCTTC CASSLAGLAGNEQFF
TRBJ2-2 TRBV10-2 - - TGCGCCAGCAGTGAAACACGACGGGACGGGGAGCTGTTTTTT CASSETRRDGELFF
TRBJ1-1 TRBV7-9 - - TGTGCCAGCAGCACCGACAGAAGAATCACTGAAGCTTTCTTT CASSTDRRITEAFF
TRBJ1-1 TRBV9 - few TGTGCCAGCAGCGTAGCCCGGGGAGGGACGGACACTGAAGCTTTCTTT CASSVARGGTDTEAFF
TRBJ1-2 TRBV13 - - TGTGCCAGCAGCCCCGGACATCTCCGTGACCCCAACTATGGCTACACCTTC CASSPGHLRDPNYGYTF
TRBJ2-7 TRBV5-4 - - TGTGCCAGCAGCTCTCTCGCAGAGTCCGGCTACGAGCAGTACTTC CASSSLAESGYEQYF
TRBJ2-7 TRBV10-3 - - TGTGCCATCAGTGACCGGGCGGGGAGGACCTACGAGCAGTACTTC CAISDRAGRTYEQYF
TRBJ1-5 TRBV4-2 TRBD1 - TGTGCCAGCAGCCAAGTCTGGACAGGGGATTTTGGCAATCAGCCCCAGCATTTT CASSQVWTGDFGNQPQHF
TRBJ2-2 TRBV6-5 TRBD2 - TGTGCCAGCAGTTTAGTCGGGGGGGCCGGGGAGCTGTTTTTT CASSLVGGAGELFF
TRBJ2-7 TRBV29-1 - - TGCAGCGTTACCGGGACTGACTCCTACGAGCAGTACTTC CSVTGTDSYEQYF
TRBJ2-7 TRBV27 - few TGTGCCAGCAGTTCAATGGGGACTCCGACCGAGCAGTACTTC CASSSMGTPTEQYF
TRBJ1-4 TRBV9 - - TGTGCCAGCAGCGTAGAAATGGCTAATGAAAAACTGTTTTTT CASSVEMANEKLFF
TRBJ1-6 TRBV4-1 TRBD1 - TGCGCCAGCAGCCAGAGGAAGGGGGCTTCACCCCTCCACTTT CASSQRKGASPLHF
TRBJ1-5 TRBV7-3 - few TGTGCCAGCAGCTCCCAACTCAGGAATCAGCCCCAGCATTTT CASSSQLRNQPQHF
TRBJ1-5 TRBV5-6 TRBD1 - TGTGCCAGCAGCTTGGGCAGGGGGCAAAATCAGCCCCAGCATTTT CASSLGRGQNQPQHF
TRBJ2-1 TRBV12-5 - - TGTGCTAGTGGTTTTGTGGGAGAGCAGTTCTTC CASGFVGEQFF
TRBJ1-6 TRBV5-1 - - TGCGCCAGCAGCTTGACAGTCCCATCCTATAATTCACCCCTCCACTTT CASSLTVPSYNSPLHF
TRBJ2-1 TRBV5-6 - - TGTGCCAGCAGCTTTTTTTTAGGCCCGGCGGGTGAGCAGTTCTTC CASSFFLGPAGEQFF
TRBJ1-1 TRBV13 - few TGTGCCAGCAGCTTAGCAGTGACATCGGAGGTTGAAGCTTTCTTT CASSLAVTSEVEAFF
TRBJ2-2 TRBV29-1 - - TGCAGCGTTTTTCAGGGGAACACCGGGGAGCTGTTTTTT CSVFQGNTGELFF
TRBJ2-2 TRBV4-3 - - TGCGCCAGCAGCCAAGATGGGGCGGGGACAAACACCGGGGAGCTGTTTTTT CASSQDGAGTNTGELFF
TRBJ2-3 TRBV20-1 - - TGCAGTGTTGGCACGCAGTATTTT CSVGTQYF
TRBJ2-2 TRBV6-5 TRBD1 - TGTGCCAGCAGTTTCTTGAAACAGGGGAATAGGGAGCTGTTTTTT CASSFLKQGNRELFF
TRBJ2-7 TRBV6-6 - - TGTGCCAGCAGTTATCAGGGATCGGGGGCCTACGAGCAGTACTTC CASSYQGSGAYEQYF
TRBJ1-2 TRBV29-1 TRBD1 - TGCAGCGTGCTCACAGGGGAAGGAGGCTACACCTTC CSVLTGEGGYTF
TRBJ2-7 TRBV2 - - TGTGCCAGCAGTGGTGGCAGCTACGAGCAGTACTTC CASSGGSYEQYF
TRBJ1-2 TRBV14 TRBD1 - TGTGCCAGCAGCCAAGGAAGGACAGGGGATTATGGCTACACCTTC CASSQGRTGDYGYTF
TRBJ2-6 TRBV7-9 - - TGTGCCAGCAGCTTCCCCCTCCTCCGCTCTGGGGCCAACGTCCTGACTTTC CASSFPLLRSGANVLTF
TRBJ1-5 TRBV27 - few TGTGCCAGCAGTTTAGATGGGGATCAGCCCCAGCATTTT CASSLDGDQPQHF
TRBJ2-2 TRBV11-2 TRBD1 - TGTGCCAGCATTTCTTTGGGGGACAGGGGTAGCACCGGGGAGCTGTTTTTT CASISLGDRGSTGELFF
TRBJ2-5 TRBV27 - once TGTGCCAGCAGTCCCTCCGACGGAGAAGTCCAAGAGACCCAGTACTTC CASSPSDGEVQETQYF
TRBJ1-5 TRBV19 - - TGTGCCAGTAGTATAGTCCCGGGCAATCAGCCCCAGCATTTT CASSIVPGNQPQHF
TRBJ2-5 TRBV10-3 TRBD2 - TGTGCCATCAGTGTAGCGGGTGAAGAGACCCAGTACTTC CAISVAGEETQYF
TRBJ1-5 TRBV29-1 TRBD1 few TGCAGCGTTCAAGGACAGGGGGACAATCAGCCCCAGCATTTT CSVQGQGDNQPQHF
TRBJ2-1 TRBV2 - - TGTGCCTTTTCGGGGGAAAATGAGCAGTTCTTC CAFSGENEQFF
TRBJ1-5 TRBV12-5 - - TGTGCTAGTGGTTTTCGCCTCGGGGAGGGTCTATTCAATCAGCCCCAGCATTTT CASGFRLGEGLFNQPQHF
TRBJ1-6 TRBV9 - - TGTGCCAGCAGCCAGGAAGGATATAATTCACCCCTCCACTTT CASSQEGYNSPLHF
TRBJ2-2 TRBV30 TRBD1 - TGTGCCTGGGGACAGGGCTGGAACACCGGGGAGCTGTTTTTT CAWGQGWNTGELFF
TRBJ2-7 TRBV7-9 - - TGTGCCAGCAGCTTAGGGACGGGCGGCGAGCAGTACTTC CASSLGTGGEQYF